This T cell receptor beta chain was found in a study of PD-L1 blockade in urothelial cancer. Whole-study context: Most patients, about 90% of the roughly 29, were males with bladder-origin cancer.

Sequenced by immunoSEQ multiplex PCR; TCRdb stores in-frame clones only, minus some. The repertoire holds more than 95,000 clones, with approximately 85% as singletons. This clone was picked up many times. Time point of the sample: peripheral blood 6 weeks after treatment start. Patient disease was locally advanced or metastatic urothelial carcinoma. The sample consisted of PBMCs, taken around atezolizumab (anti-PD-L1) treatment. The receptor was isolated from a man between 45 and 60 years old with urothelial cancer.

CDR3 amino acids: CAWRVSQVGTQYF. CDR3 coding DNA: TGTGCCTGGAGAGTATCCCAGGTGGGGACCCAGTACTTC. The V call is TRBV30, the J call TRBJ2-5; the D is unclear. The CDR3 runs 13 residues. Germline V gene data show CDR1 as GTSNPN and CDR2 as SVGIG (reference sequence). Deletions cut 3 bases from V and 7 bases from J, with 15 bases between.